These 20 T cell receptor beta chains originate from one sample sequenced in a study of Graves' ophthalmopathy and Graves' hyperthyroidism. The TCR beta CDR3 regions underwent amplification from RNA transcripts. HTBI primers were used in a first-round RT-PCR, which preceded a second-round multiplex PCR. TCRdb analysed the multiplex PCR reads with MiXCR anew, one entry per CDR3 protein. The profile shows just over 400,000 distinct CDR3 sequences, 20% to 25% of them singletons. Sequenced input: peripheral blood. The receptors were sampled from a woman aged 18-30 years with stable Graves' hyperthyroidism.

This chain joins TRBV30 and TRBJ2-5; weak D call: TRBD1 (5 bases). CDR3 length equals 13 residues. With 5 bases removed from V and 5 bases from J, the gap between germline ends came to 15 bases. CDR1 and CDR2 (germline): GTSNPN, SVGIG (reference sequence). CDR3: CAWLADSGETQYF. The CDR3 nucleotides are TGTGCCTGGCTTGCTGACAGTGGGGAGACCCAGTACTTC. The variable domain in full, with the rest retrieved from reference TRBV30 and TRBJ2-5, is SQTIHQWPATLVQPVGSPLSLECTVEGTSNPNLYWYRQAAGRGLQLLFYSVGIGQISSEVPQNLSASRPQDRQFILSSKKLLLSDSGFYLCAWLADSGETQYFGPGTRLLVL.

This clonotype showed up just once. It may be a read error: a sequence one base away is much more abundant. This CDR3 is missing its conserved last phenylalanine or tryptophan, likely due to a read error. The chain is built from TRBV12-3 or TRBV12-4 and TRBJ2-7, with 8 bases matching TRBD1. This CDR3 contains 14 residues. The V segment lost 1 base and the J segment 7 bases; nucleotides outside the gene matches: 6. CDR3 bases: TGTGCCAGCAGTTTAGGGCAGGGGGCAGGTGAGCAGTACTTG. It translates to CASSLGQGAGEQYL.

This clonotype was recorded many times. V gene TRBV5-6 combines with J gene TRBJ2-5, with 7 bases identical to TRBD2. Looked up from germline, CDR1 is SGHDT and CDR2 is YYEEEE. V trimming: 7 bases; J trimming: 4 bases; junction bases outside the gene matches: 4. This CDR3 has 12 residues. This CDR3 reads CASGGSSETQYF. The CDR3 coding sequence is TGTGCCAGCGGCGGGAGTTCAGAGACCCAGTACTTC.

This clonotype was counted at least ten times. The rearrangement joins TRBV10-3 to TRBJ2-7; 7 bases are a match to TRBD2. The CDR3 length is 14 residues. Germline V gives CDR1 ENHRY, CDR2 SYGVKD. Germline trimming cut 7 bases from V and 3 bases from J; bases unmatched to any gene: 9. The chain's CDR3 is CAINRGGGGYEQYF. In DNA form, the CDR3 reads TGTGCCATCAATCGTGGCGGCGGGGGCTACGAGCAGTACTTC.

This clonotype was observed many times. This sequence joins TRBV6-5 and TRBJ2-7; TRBD1 matches 10 bases. This CDR3 contains 16 residues. Germline V gives CDR1 MNHEY, CDR2 SVGAGI. J was trimmed by 5 bases and V by 0 bases; bases with no gene match: 7. CDR3 nucleotides: TGTGCCAGCAGTTACTCCCGGGACAGGGGCGACCACGAGCAGTACTTC. Its translation is CASSYSRDRGDHEQYF.

This clonotype was seen ten or more times. The V and J genes are TRBV6-4 and TRBJ2-2; D not certain. This CDR3 has 14 residues. The V end lost 0 bases, the J end lost 1 base, and 3 bases lay between the germline ends. CDR1 and CDR2 (germline): MRHNA, SNTAGT. CDR3 nucleotide sequence: TGTGCCAGCAGTGACTCGCAGAACACCGGGGAGCTGTTTTTT. Encoded protein: CASSDSQNTGELFF.

This clonotype was counted many times. The chain employs TRBV28 and TRBJ2-2, with TRBD2 matching 9 bases. The CDR3 runs to 16 residues. V was clipped by 3 bases and J by 7 bases; unmatched bases: 9. In germline, CDR1 is MDHEN, CDR2 SYDVKM. CDR3 region: CASSFGAGGPGGELFF. DNA for the CDR3: TGTGCCAGCAGTTTCGGGGCGGGAGGGCCTGGCGGGGAGCTGTTTTTT.

The genes are TRBV7-3 and TRBJ2-2; 14 bases line up with TRBD2. CDR3 length: 19 residues. J gave up 4 bases and V 0 bases, and 7 bases lay outside the gene matches. Germline CDR1 and CDR2: SGHTA and FQGTGA. The CDR3 nucleotides are TGTGCCAGCAGCTTAACCCCGGGACTAGCGGGAGCGGGCACCGGGGAGCTGTTTTTT. Translation: CASSLTPGLAGAGTGELFF.

This clonotype was observed at least ten times. V gene TRBV30 combines with J gene TRBJ1-1; D gene ambiguous. Germline CDR1 and CDR2: GTSNPN and SVGIG (reference sequence). There are 12 residues in the CDR3. V was trimmed by 2 bases and J by 8 bases, leaving 12 bases between them. CDR3: CAWSPSRLEAFF. The DNA for the CDR3 is TGTGCCTGGAGTCCCTCCCGCCTAGAAGCTTTCTTT.

This clonotype was detected ten times or more. This chain connects TRBV28 to TRBJ1-1; D might be TRBD1 (5 bases). CDR1 is MDHEN, CDR2 SYDVKM, per germline. V shed 4 bases and J shed 5 bases, with 8 bases lying between them. The CDR3 has 12 residues. CDR3: CASSSRTTEAFF. The CDR3 DNA is TGTGCCAGCAGTTCCCGGACAACTGAAGCTTTCTTT.

This clonotype was counted at least ten times. The chain joins TRBV19 to TRBJ1-5; no clear D gene. Germline lookup yields CDR1 LNHDA and CDR2 SQIVND (reference sequence). Trimming took 7 bases from V and 1 from J, leaving 8 bases between them. CDR3 length: 13 amino acids. The chain's CDR3 is CASTMQSNQPQHF. CDR3 nucleotide sequence: TGTGCCAGTACGATGCAGAGCAATCAGCCCCAGCATTTT.

This clonotype appeared many times. The genes are TRBV20-1 and TRBJ2-3; 8 bases are a match to TRBD2. Germline CDR1 and CDR2: DFQATT and SNEGSKA (reference sequence). Germline trimming cut 4 bases from V and 3 bases from J; bases unmatched to any gene: 9. This CDR3 is built from 15 residues. The chain's CDR3 is CSAISLAEITDTQYF. The CDR3 coding sequence is TGCAGTGCTATATCACTAGCGGAGATTACAGATACGCAGTATTTT.

This clonotype appeared many times. The J gene is TRBJ2-7, the V gene TRBV9; D is unclear. The V end was cut by 0 bases, the J end by 6 bases, with 10 bases between. Germline V gene data show CDR1 as SGDLS and CDR2 as YYNGEE. This CDR3 comprises 13 residues. The CDR3 DNA follows: TGTGCCAGCAGCGTAGATTCTAGGGCCGAGCAGTACTTC. Translated: CASSVDSRAEQYF.

V and J are TRBV6-2 or TRBV6-3 and TRBJ2-7, with a tentative D call TRBD1 (6 bases). V was pared by 0 bases and J by 4 bases, with 16 bases between. Germline V CDR1 and CDR2: MNHEY, SVGEGT. The CDR3 runs 16 residues. CDR3: CASSYSGAGETYEQYF. For the CDR3, the DNA is TGTGCCAGCAGTTACTCGGGGGCAGGGGAAACTTACGAGCAGTACTTC.

This clonotype was detected ten times or more. This chain connects TRBV11-1 to TRBJ1-1; 7 bases fit TRBD1. CDR1 and CDR2 (germline): SGHAT, FQDESV (reference sequence). V gave up 5 bases and J gave up 3 bases; unmatched junction bases: 12. CDR3 length: 16 residues. CDR3 DNA: TGTGCCAGCAGCCCCTCTCAACAGGGGTTGGACACTGAAGCTTTCTTT. As protein: CASSPSQQGLDTEAFF.

This clonotype was observed a few times. A read error may be the cause here, since a much bigger clone is one base away. The chain employs TRBV5-1 and TRBJ2-2, with D possibly TRBD2 on 5 matching bases. Germline lookup yields CDR1 SGHRS and CDR2 YFSETQ. The CDR3 has 14 residues. The CDR3 loop is CASSLLPNTGELCF. CDR3 bases: TGCGCCAGCAGCTTACTCCCGAACACCGGGGAGCTGTGTTTT. Based on the CDR3 plus reference TRBV5-1 and TRBJ2-2, the full variable domain is KAGVTQTPRYLIKTRGQQVTLSCSPISGHRSVSWYQQTPGQGLQFLFEYFSETQRNKGNFPGRFSGRQFSNSRSEMNVSTLELGDSALYLCASSLLPNTGELCFGEGSRLTVL.

The chain is built from TRBV12-3 or TRBV12-4 and TRBJ2-5; 8 bases align to TRBD1. The CDR3 contains 15 residues. V shed 5 bases, J shed 4 bases, and the junction held 9 bases outside the gene matches. The CDR3 protein is CASSHRDRPPETQYF. The CDR3 DNA sequence: TGTGCCAGCAGTCACCGGGACAGGCCTCCAGAGACCCAGTACTTC.

This clonotype came up many times. V gene TRBV12-3 or TRBV12-4 combines with J gene TRBJ2-5, with 12 bases fitting TRBD2. This CDR3 is 16 amino acids long. Losses at the gene ends were 5 bases for V and 5 bases for J; bases not matched to a gene: 9. The DNA of the CDR3 is TGTGCCAGCAGTCGACGACTAGCGGGAGATTCTGAGACCCAGTACTTC. Residues: CASSRRLAGDSETQYF.

The table lists this clonotype with many counts. Here the CDR3 DNA reads TGTGCCAGCAGTTTGGAAGATCGCGACGAGCAGTACTTC. Protein: CASSLEDRDEQYF. This chain joins TRBV12-3 or TRBV12-4 and TRBJ2-7; D not resolved. The CDR3 spans 13 residues. V lost 3 bases and J 5 bases, leaving 11 bases between the germline ends.

Many counts were recorded for this clonotype. The chain combines TRBV7-9 with TRBJ2-7; unclear D gene. There are 9 residues in the CDR3. Germline CDR1 and CDR2: SEHNR and FQNEAQ (reference sequence). V shed 2 bases and J shed 10 bases, with 3 bases lying between them. The CDR3: CASSLYQYF. In nucleotides, the CDR3 is TGTGCCAGCAGCTTATATCAGTACTTC.